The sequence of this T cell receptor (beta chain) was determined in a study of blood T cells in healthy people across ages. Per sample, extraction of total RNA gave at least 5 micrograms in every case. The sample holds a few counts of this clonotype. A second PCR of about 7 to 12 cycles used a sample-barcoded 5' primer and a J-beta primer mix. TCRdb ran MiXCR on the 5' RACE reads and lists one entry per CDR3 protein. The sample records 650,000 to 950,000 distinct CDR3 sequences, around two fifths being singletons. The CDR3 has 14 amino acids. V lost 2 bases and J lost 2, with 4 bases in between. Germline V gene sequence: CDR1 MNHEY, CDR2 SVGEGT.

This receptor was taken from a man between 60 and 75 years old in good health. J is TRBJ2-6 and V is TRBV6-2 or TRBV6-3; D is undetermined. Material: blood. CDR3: CASSYRAGANVLTF. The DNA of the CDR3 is TGTGCCAGCAGTTACAGGGCTGGGGCCAACGTCCTGACTTTC.